The rows below give T cell receptor beta chains drawn from one sample of a study of beta chain features in type 1 diabetes. The assay was immunoSEQ multiplex PCR, and TCRdb's table has in-frame clones only and misses some. The sample contains a few hundred thousand clones, about 13% of which appear only once. Sequencing used naive CD4+ T cells from blood. These receptors were obtained from a woman aged 18-29 years with type 1 diabetes. CDR3s include the opening cysteine and the closing phenylalanine or tryptophan. The order of the fields is clone size, V gene, D gene, J gene, CDR3 DNA, CDR3 protein. D genes are given only for firm matches. Rows may omit the clone size; those that give it use once, few, many or a size class.

clone size: few; V gene: TRBV7-9; D gene: .; J gene: TRBJ1-1; CDR3 DNA: TGTGCCAGCAGCTTAGCGGCGGGAGGGGTCGGTGAAGCTTTCTTT; CDR3 protein: CASSLAAGGVGEAFF
clone size: .; V gene: TRBV30; D gene: TRBD2; J gene: TRBJ2-5; CDR3 DNA: TGTGCCTCGGGGGGGTACCAAGAGACCCAGTACTTC; CDR3 protein: CASGGYQETQYF
clone size: few; V gene: TRBV28; D gene: .; J gene: TRBJ1-3; CDR3 DNA: TGTGCCAGCAGTCTCCTAAACACCATATATTTT; CDR3 protein: CASSLLNTIYF
clone size: .; V gene: TRBV18; D gene: TRBD1; J gene: TRBJ2-1; CDR3 DNA: TGTGCCAGCTCATGGGGACAGAAAAACAATGAGCAGTTCTTC; CDR3 protein: CASSWGQKNNEQFF
clone size: few; V gene: TRBV6-1; D gene: TRBD2; J gene: TRBJ2-1; CDR3 DNA: TGTGCCAGCAGTGAAGCGCTTCATGGCCGGGGGGACGGGAGACCCTACAATGAGCAGTTCTTC; CDR3 protein: CASSEALHGRGDGRPYNEQFF
clone size: .; V gene: TRBV11-2; D gene: TRBD2; J gene: TRBJ2-1; CDR3 DNA: TGTGCCAGCAGCTTAGCGGGTAGCGGGAGTACTGAGCAGTTCTTC; CDR3 protein: CASSLAGSGSTEQFF
clone size: few; V gene: TRBV19; D gene: TRBD2; J gene: TRBJ2-5; CDR3 DNA: TGTGCCAGTAGTGCGCGACTAGCGGGAGTCGGGGAGACCCAGTACTTC; CDR3 protein: CASSARLAGVGETQYF
clone size: .; V gene: TRBV7-2; D gene: TRBD2; J gene: TRBJ2-1; CDR3 DNA: TGTGCCAGCAGCTTAGGCCCCGGACTAGCGGTATCAGACGGGCAGTTCTTC; CDR3 protein: CASSLGPGLAVSDGQFF
clone size: few; V gene: TRBV5-1; D gene: TRBD1; J gene: TRBJ1-1; CDR3 DNA: TGCGCCAGCACGGGACAGGAGAACACTGAAGCTTTCTTT; CDR3 protein: CASTGQENTEAFF
clone size: few; V gene: TRBV2; D gene: .; J gene: TRBJ1-5; CDR3 DNA: TGTGCCAGCAGTCTGGACAACAATCAGCCCCAGCATTTT; CDR3 protein: CASSLDNNQPQHF
clone size: .; V gene: TRBV18; D gene: TRBD2; J gene: TRBJ2-5; CDR3 DNA: TGTGCCAGCTCACCACCGGGACTAGTTGAGACCCAGTACTTC; CDR3 protein: CASSPPGLVETQYF
clone size: .; V gene: TRBV11-2; D gene: TRBD1; J gene: TRBJ2-5; CDR3 DNA: TGTGCCAGCAGCTTAGTGGGACAGGGGACGGAGACCCAGTACTTC; CDR3 protein: CASSLVGQGTETQYF
clone size: few; V gene: TRBV10-3; D gene: TRBD2; J gene: TRBJ2-5; CDR3 DNA: TGTGCCATCAGTGAGCAGGCTAGCGGGAGCGGAGAGACCCAGTACTTC; CDR3 protein: CAISEQASGSGETQYF
clone size: .; V gene: TRBV28; D gene: .; J gene: TRBJ2-5; CDR3 DNA: TGTGCCAGCAGTTTTAGGGACTACCAAGAGACCCAGTACTTC; CDR3 protein: CASSFRDYQETQYF
clone size: .; V gene: TRBV28; D gene: TRBD1; J gene: TRBJ2-7; CDR3 DNA: TGTGCCAGCAGAAGGGACAGGGGTTACGAGCAGTACTTC; CDR3 protein: CASRRDRGYEQYF
clone size: few; V gene: TRBV7-2; D gene: TRBD1; J gene: TRBJ2-5; CDR3 DNA: TGTGCCAGCAGTCAGACAGGGCAAGAGACCCAGTACTTC; CDR3 protein: CASSQTGQETQYF
clone size: few; V gene: TRBV9; D gene: .; J gene: TRBJ2-2; CDR3 DNA: TGTGCCAGCAGCGACTCGAACACCGGGGAGCTGTTTTTT; CDR3 protein: CASSDSNTGELFF
clone size: few; V gene: TRBV30; D gene: .; J gene: TRBJ1-5; CDR3 DNA: TGTGCCTGGAAGAGGGAGGGTCAGCCCCAGCATTTT; CDR3 protein: CAWKREGQPQHF
clone size: .; V gene: TRBV11-3; D gene: .; J gene: TRBJ2-3; CDR3 DNA: TGTGCCAGCAGCCCTCTCTCGGATACGCAGTATTTT; CDR3 protein: CASSPLSDTQYF
clone size: .; V gene: TRBV28; D gene: .; J gene: TRBJ2-3; CDR3 DNA: TGTGCCAGCAGGGTCCAGGGAGGTGATACGCAGTATTTT; CDR3 protein: CASRVQGGDTQYF
clone size: few; V gene: TRBV29-1; D gene: TRBD1; J gene: TRBJ2-6; CDR3 DNA: TGCAGCGTCGGACAGGGGGCGCCTTCCGGGGCCAACGTCCTGACTTTC; CDR3 protein: CSVGQGAPSGANVLTF
clone size: once; V gene: TRBV7-2; D gene: TRBD1; J gene: TRBJ2-7; CDR3 DNA: TGTGCCAGCAGCCTACTGCCTAGAGGCGGGACAGGTTTGAACGAGCAGTACTTC; CDR3 protein: CASSLLPRGGTGLNEQYF
clone size: few; V gene: TRBV27; D gene: TRBD1; J gene: TRBJ2-3; CDR3 DNA: TGTGCCAGCAGGCCGACAGGGGCTGGCACAGATACGCAGTATTTT; CDR3 protein: CASRPTGAGTDTQYF
clone size: few; V gene: TRBV30; D gene: .; J gene: TRBJ1-3; CDR3 DNA: TGTGCCTGGAGTGTACGGTACAGCTCTGGAAACACCATATATTTT; CDR3 protein: CAWSVRYSSGNTIYF
clone size: few; V gene: TRBV5-1; D gene: TRBD1; J gene: TRBJ1-2; CDR3 DNA: TGCGCCAGCAGCCCTGCCGGGACAGGAAATAACTATGGCTACACCTTC; CDR3 protein: CASSPAGTGNNYGYTF
clone size: few; V gene: TRBV30; D gene: .; J gene: TRBJ1-1; CDR3 DNA: TGTGCCTGGAGTGTTGGCGGGAACACTGAAGCTTTCTTT; CDR3 protein: CAWSVGGNTEAFF
clone size: few; V gene: TRBV18; D gene: .; J gene: TRBJ1-1; CDR3 DNA: TGTGCCAGCTCATCGACTGGTAGTGGGGCGACTGAAGCTTTCTTT; CDR3 protein: CASSSTGSGATEAFF
clone size: .; V gene: TRBV5-1; D gene: .; J gene: TRBJ2-7; CDR3 DNA: TGCGCCAGCAGAGGCGGGCTGGTGATCTCCTACGAGCAGTACTTC; CDR3 protein: CASRGGLVISYEQYF
clone size: .; V gene: TRBV27; D gene: .; J gene: TRBJ1-1; CDR3 DNA: TGTGCCAGCAGTCCCGTCCAGTGGGTCGGAGGGAACACTGAAGCTTTCTTT; CDR3 protein: CASSPVQWVGGNTEAFF
clone size: few; V gene: TRBV6-5; D gene: .; J gene: TRBJ1-4; CDR3 DNA: TGTGCCACCACGGCGGGACCGACAACTAATGAAAAACTGTTTTTT; CDR3 protein: CATTAGPTTNEKLFF
clone size: few; V gene: TRBV18; D gene: .; J gene: TRBJ1-5; CDR3 DNA: TGTGCCAGCTCACCACCGGCAGAAAGCAATCAGCCCCAGCATTTT; CDR3 protein: CASSPPAESNQPQHF
clone size: .; V gene: TRBV7-2; D gene: .; J gene: TRBJ2-1; CDR3 DNA: TGTGCCAGCAGTAGGGCCCCTGACGGACTCTACAATGAGCAGTTCTTC; CDR3 protein: CASSRAPDGLYNEQFF
clone size: .; V gene: TRBV30; D gene: .; J gene: TRBJ1-4; CDR3 DNA: TGTGCCTGGAGTTTATACAGAGAAACTAATGAAAAACTGTTTTTT; CDR3 protein: CAWSLYRETNEKLFF
clone size: .; V gene: TRBV2; D gene: TRBD2; J gene: TRBJ2-7; CDR3 DNA: TGTGCCAGCAGTTTACAGGGGCAGGCTAGCGGGAGCCAGTACTTC; CDR3 protein: CASSLQGQASGSQYF
clone size: .; V gene: TRBV28; D gene: .; J gene: TRBJ2-7; CDR3 DNA: TGTGCCAGCAGTTGGACAGGTCGGGGGAGGACGGGGGAGCAGTACTTC; CDR3 protein: CASSWTGRGRTGEQYF
clone size: few; V gene: TRBV27; D gene: .; J gene: TRBJ2-7; CDR3 DNA: TGTGCCAGCAGCTTAACAGTGGACTCCTACGAGCAGTACTTC; CDR3 protein: CASSLTVDSYEQYF
clone size: few; V gene: TRBV6-5; D gene: .; J gene: TRBJ2-2; CDR3 DNA: TGTGCCAGCAAAAAGGTGGTGGCGGCCACCGGGGAGCTGTTTTTT; CDR3 protein: CASKKVVAATGELFF
clone size: few; V gene: TRBV7-6; D gene: .; J gene: TRBJ1-5; CDR3 DNA: TGTGCCAGCAGCTTAGTGCCGCGGGGTCAGCCCCAGCATTTT; CDR3 protein: CASSLVPRGQPQHF
clone size: .; V gene: TRBV7-2; D gene: .; J gene: TRBJ2-3; CDR3 DNA: TGTGCCAGCAGCAAACCGGGACTTTCCACAGATACGCAGTATTTT; CDR3 protein: CASSKPGLSTDTQYF
clone size: .; V gene: TRBV7-3; D gene: TRBD1; J gene: TRBJ1-2; CDR3 DNA: TGTGCCAGCAGCCCTGGGACAGCCATCCCCACCTATGGCTACACCTTC; CDR3 protein: CASSPGTAIPTYGYTF
clone size: few; V gene: TRBV28; D gene: TRBD2; J gene: TRBJ2-7; CDR3 DNA: TGTGCCAGCAGTTTGATTTTATGGACTAGCGGGGATGAGGCCTACGAGCAGTACTTC; CDR3 protein: CASSLILWTSGDEAYEQYF
clone size: few; V gene: TRBV28; D gene: .; J gene: TRBJ2-4; CDR3 DNA: TGTGCCAGCACCCTAGGAGGGACGGGAGACATTCAGTACTTC; CDR3 protein: CASTLGGTGDIQYF
clone size: .; V gene: TRBV2; D gene: .; J gene: TRBJ1-2; CDR3 DNA: TGTGCCAGCGAGGAGGGCGACTATGGCTACACCTTC; CDR3 protein: CASEEGDYGYTF
clone size: .; V gene: TRBV19; D gene: TRBD2; J gene: TRBJ2-7; CDR3 DNA: TGTGCCAGTAGTATAGGTCTAGCGGCCTCCGAGCAGTACTTC; CDR3 protein: CASSIGLAASEQYF
clone size: few; V gene: TRBV2; D gene: .; J gene: TRBJ1-2; CDR3 DNA: TGTGCCAGCAGTGAAACGGAGAACTATGGCTACACCTTC; CDR3 protein: CASSETENYGYTF
clone size: .; V gene: TRBV6-6; D gene: .; J gene: TRBJ1-3; CDR3 DNA: TGTGCCAGCAGTTACTCCGGGTTAGAGGGAAACACCATATATTTT; CDR3 protein: CASSYSGLEGNTIYF